This TCR beta chain was recorded in a study of cytomegalovirus exposure and HLA in healthy donors. The PCR had 60 Vbeta and 13 Jbeta primers. Here immunoSEQ multiplex PCR was the method, and the copy in TCRdb shows in-frame clones only, minus some. The sample has roughly 280,000 clones; around two thirds are singletons. Turning to this clone: Its antigen is as yet unknown.

Study observations and caveats: Later on, an analysis found that several of the most significant clusters appeared to be linked to common viral pathogens, which included parvovirus B19. There were some V segments, including TRBV6-2 and TRBV6-3, excluded as indistinguishable.

The CDR3 loop spans 14 amino acids. The germline CDR1 and CDR2 sequences are SQVTM and ANQGSEA. Unmatched junction bases numbered 6, after V lost 1 base and J lost 5 bases. This chain joins TRBV29-1 and TRBJ1-1; 8 nucleotides match TRBD1. The source is a female donor in good health and CMV-seronegative. Sequencing input: PBMCs. CDR3 region: CSVEAVGQGTEAFF. In DNA form, the CDR3 reads TGCAGCGTTGAAGCGGTAGGACAGGGTACTGAAGCTTTCTTT. Complete variable domain (other parts from reference TRBV29-1 and TRBJ1-1): SAVISQKPSRDICQRGTSLTIQCQVDSQVTMMFWYRQQPGQSLTLIATANQGSEATYESGFVIDKFPISRPNLTFSTLTVSNMSPEDSSIYLCSVEAVGQGTEAFFGQGTRLTVV.